The T cell receptor beta chain under discussion was sequenced for a study of OX40 agonist ivuxolimab in advanced cancers. About the research overall: All patients had ivuxolimab intravenously every 2 weeks at 0.01 to 10 mg/kg. Partial responses occurred in Three dose-escalation patients, one with hepatocellular carcinoma and two with cutaneous melanoma.

Germline CDR1 reads SNHLY; CDR2 reads FYNNEI. Trimming shortened V by 7 bases and J by 0 bases, and 10 bases separated the two germline ends. CDR3 length equals 13 residues. Only in-frame clones appear in the TCRdb table, and some are missing; sequencing was by immunoSEQ multiplex PCR. The table shows roughly 120,000 clones, with 80% to 90% occurring only once. Sequenced here: CD4+ or CD8+ T cells sorted from blood, sampled in a trial of the OX40 agonist ivuxolimab. This clonotype was sampled from an adult with an advanced solid tumor such as melanoma, head and neck, liver or kidney cancer. The gene calls are TRBV2 and TRBJ2-7; D gene ambiguous. CDR3 DNA sequence: TGTGCCAGCAACGGCATATTCTCCTACGAGCAGTACTTC. Its protein is CASNGIFSYEQYF.